This T cell receptor beta chain is drawn from a study of identical twins. Broader study findings: These conclusions were based on statistical analysis (cross-sectional, not following the same donors).

Everyone who donated was a healthy Caucasian. A word on this clonotype: The antigen remains undetermined.

Trimming pared 7 bases from V and 5 bases from J, leaving 11 bases between. This CDR3 spans 12 amino acids. A universal primer site was added by template switching, and unique molecular identifiers were carried by the cDNA. TCRdb independently ran MiXCR on the 5' RACE reads; one entry per CDR3 protein. The sample holds over 600,000 distinct CDR3 sequences; approximately 22% are singletons and the top ten take 4% to 4.5%. These data are also associated with another study on T cells expressing NK-cell markers. That report adds: Sorted CD3+CD56+NKG2C+, CD3+CD56+NKG2C- and CD3+CD56-NKG2C+ T-cell subsets were beta-chain profiled.

The TCR was taken from a woman aged 18-29 years in good health. The sequencing sample was made of PBMCs. V is TRBV12-3 or TRBV12-4 and J is TRBJ2-5; D remains unclear. CDR3 sequence (DNA): TGTGCCAGCACCTCTAATCCGGAGACCCAGTACTTC. Residues: CASTSNPETQYF.